In its sample, the clone carrying this T cell receptor (beta chain) was seen many times. Its antigen is currently unknown. This entry belongs to a study of identical twins. Each cDNA held unique molecular identifiers, and template switching gave it a universal primer site. Via MiXCR, TCRdb re-called the 5' RACE reads, giving one row per CDR3 protein. The sample shows a few hundred thousand distinct CDR3 sequences, around 12% of them seen only once. General study points: Insertion counts were lower in abundant cord blood beta clonotypes, a trend that memory repertoires did not show.

These data were also reused for a study on yellow fever vaccine responses in identical twins.

The sample consisted of CD8+ T cells sorted from blood. The sequence was obtained from a woman aged 18-29 years in good health.

The DNA of the CDR3 is TGTGCCAGCAGTGATATGAGTACCTCGGGCTTGTCCGGGGAGCTGTTTTTT. It encodes CASSDMSTSGLSGELFF. The rearrangement uses TRBV2 and TRBJ2-2, with D uncertain. V lost 3 bases and J lost 6, with 20 bases in between. CDR1 SNHLY and CDR2 FYNNEI come from the germline V gene. This CDR3 comprises 17 residues.